The 25 T cell receptor beta chains listed next were all sequenced from one sample in a study of human CD8 memory T cell subsets. UMI-labeled 5' RACE produced the TCR beta libraries. TCRdb reprocessed the 5' RACE reads, keeping one entry per CDR3 protein, no DNA. Its clone listing holds roughly 17,000 distinct CDR3 sequences. Sequenced material: CD8+ stem-like memory T cells (TSCM and TCM) sorted from PBMCs. Subset reported: stem-like memory CD8 T cells (TSTEM), CCR7+ PD-1- TIGIT-. Receptors were obtained from a human donor in good health.

This rearrangement joins TRBV6-2 or TRBV6-3 to TRBJ1-2; the TRBD1 assignment by TCRdb is unverifiable without DNA. Germline V CDR1 and CDR2: MNHEY, SVGEGT. The CDR3 is 15 residues long. The CDR3 spells CASSYPPDSAYGYTF.

V is TRBV11-1 and J is TRBJ2-7; TCRdb names TRBD2, which stays unverified in the absence of DNA. The CDR3 runs 15 residues. Germline CDR1 SGHAT, CDR2 FQDESV (reference sequence). CDR3 residues: CASSLKRGSSYEQYF.

The chain couples TRBV10-1 to TRBJ2-1; with no DNA, the TCRdb D assignment of TRBD2 cannot be verified. Germline CDR1 and CDR2: WNHNN and SYGVQD (reference sequence). The CDR3 totals 16 residues. This chain's CDR3 is CASSDPSGESYNEQFF.

This clonotype is identified as medium-sized from frequency. The chain carries TRBV3-1 and TRBJ2-3; absent DNA, TCRdb's TRBD1 call cannot be checked. The germline CDR1 and CDR2 sequences are LGHDT and YNNKEL (reference sequence). CDR3 size: 19 residues. The CDR3 reads CASSQQERTGAILADTQYF.

V is TRBV6-2 or TRBV6-3 and J is TRBJ1-1; the D call from TCRdb, TRBD1, cannot be confirmed without DNA. CDR1 MNHEY and CDR2 SVGEGT come from the germline V gene. The CDR3 has 13 residues. The CDR3 loop is CASSFGTNTEAFF.

Its frequency marks this clonotype as medium-sized. The chain recombines TRBV29-1 with TRBJ2-5; TCRdb outputs TRBD2, but without DNA this stays unchecked. Germline values: CDR1 SQVTM, CDR2 ANQGSEA. This CDR3 contains 15 residues. The chain's CDR3 is CSVDKGGTPKRTQYF.

The chain uses TRBV7-9 and TRBJ1-1; TCRdb lists TRBD1, though no DNA is available to test this call. CDR1 is SEHNR and CDR2 is FQNEAQ in the germline V gene (reference sequence). This CDR3 has 15 amino acids. The chain's CDR3 is CASSLILQGNTEAFF.

J is TRBJ2-3 and V is TRBV7-6; TCRdb's assignment of TRBD2 cannot be checked, as there is no DNA. Per germline, CDR1 SGHVS and CDR2 FNYEAQ. This CDR3 is 14 amino acids long. CDR3 sequence reads: CASSSLDPVDTQYF. Supplemented by reference TRBV7-6 and TRBJ2-3, the full variable domain reads GAGVSQSPRYKVTKRGQDVALRCDPISGHVSLYWYRQALGQGPEFLTYFNYEAQQDKSGLPNDRFSAERPEGSISTLTIQRTEQRDSAMYRCASSSLDPVDTQYFGPGTRLTVL.

CDR3 loop: CASSQDREEQPQHF. This chain connects TRBV4-1 to TRBJ1-5; absent DNA, TCRdb's TRBD1 call cannot be checked. This CDR3 is built from 14 residues. Germline V CDR1 and CDR2: MGHRA, YSYEKL.

V and J are TRBV29-1 and TRBJ2-1; absent DNA, TCRdb's TRBD2 call cannot be checked. CDR3 length: 15 residues. CDR1 is SQVTM and CDR2 is ANQGSEA in the germline V gene. CDR3 region: CSVDNPGTRDNEQFF.

The chain is built from TRBV5-1 and TRBJ2-1; TCRdb outputs TRBD1, but without DNA this stays unchecked. The CDR3 covers 16 residues. Per germline, CDR1 SGHRS and CDR2 YFSETQ. CDR3 sequence reads: CASSLEQGIGNGEQFF.

The chain uses TRBV6-5 and TRBJ2-7; checking the TCRdb D call of TRBD1 is not possible without DNA. CDR3 length: 16 amino acids. Germline V lookup: CDR1 MNHEY, CDR2 SVGAGI. The chain's CDR3 is CASFREPGGLFDEQYF.

The V gene is TRBV4-1, the J gene TRBJ1-1; the TRBD1 assignment by TCRdb is unverifiable without DNA. Germline V lookup: CDR1 MGHRA, CDR2 YSYEKL. The CDR3 spans 16 residues. CDR3 in amino acids: CASSQGRQGVRAEAFF.

This rearrangement joins TRBV6-5 to TRBJ2-5; TCRdb outputs TRBD1, but without DNA this stays unchecked. The CDR3 has 15 residues. Germline-derived CDR1 and CDR2 are MNHEY and SVGAGI. CDR3 residues: CASSYQGAAGETQYF.

This chain links TRBV9 with TRBJ2-1; absent DNA, TCRdb's TRBD2 call cannot be checked. Germline CDR1 is SGDLS and CDR2 is YYNGEE. The CDR3 consists of 17 residues. CDR3 residues: CASSVLAGGSSYNEQFF.

This chain links TRBV19 with TRBJ1-5; the TRBD1 assignment by TCRdb is unverifiable without DNA. The CDR3 loop spans 18 amino acids. Per the germline V gene, CDR1 is LNHDA and CDR2 is SQIVND (reference sequence). The CDR3 is CASSTSPTGVDSNQPQHF.

By frequency, this clonotype registers large. This chain joins TRBV4-3 and TRBJ2-2; absent DNA, TCRdb's TRBD2 call cannot be checked. The CDR3 covers 18 residues. The germline CDR1 and CDR2 sequences are LGHNA and YSLEER. CDR3 in amino acids: CASSPGTSGRLQTGELFF.

The gene calls are TRBV11-2 and TRBJ2-3; lacking DNA, the TRBD1 call made by TCRdb goes unchecked. CDR3 length: 15 residues. CDR1 SGHAT and CDR2 FQNNGV come from the germline V gene. CDR3 sequence reads: CASSSGRGRQDTQYF.

The chain carries TRBV19 and TRBJ1-1; TCRdb designates TRBD1, a call that cannot be tested without DNA. Germline CDR1 is LNHDA and CDR2 is SQIVND (reference sequence). The CDR3 consists of 15 residues. The CDR3 is CASSQYWDGNTEAFF.

This clonotype shows up as medium-sized (0.01 to 0.1%) by frequency. This rearrangement joins TRBV29-1 to TRBJ2-1; TCRdb selects TRBD1, and the lack of DNA leaves this call unchecked. The CDR3 contains 15 residues. From germline, CDR1 is SQVTM and CDR2 ANQGSEA. CDR3 residues: CSVEWGQGYDNEQFF.

J is TRBJ2-1 and V is TRBV24-1; TCRdb gives TRBD1 as the D gene, but with no DNA this cannot be confirmed. The germline CDR1 and CDR2 sequences are KGHDR and SFDVKD. This CDR3 comprises 16 residues. The CDR3 region is CATSDRAGSSYNEQFF.

The genes are TRBV2 and TRBJ1-2. The germline CDR1 and CDR2 sequences are SNHLY and FYNNEI. This CDR3 has 16 residues. CDR3 protein: CASSETFGESNYGYTF. The full variable domain, its missing parts supplied by reference TRBV2 and TRBJ1-2, is EPEVTQTPSHQVTQMGQEVILRCVPISNHLYFYWYRQILGQKVEFLVSFYNNEISEKSEIFDDQFSVERPDGSNFTLKIRSTKLEDSAMYFCASSETFGESNYGYTFGSGTRLTVV.

The CDR3 loop reads CASSPSPYEQYF. V is TRBV28 and J is TRBJ2-7; lacking DNA, the TRBD2 call made by TCRdb goes unchecked. CDR3 length: 12 amino acids. Per germline, CDR1 MDHEN and CDR2 SYDVKM.

The V gene is TRBV14, the J gene TRBJ2-5; TCRdb gives TRBD2 as the D gene, but with no DNA this cannot be confirmed. The CDR3 sequence is 18 residues long. Germline CDR1 and CDR2: SGHDN and FVKESK. The CDR3 region is CASSQDFMVVGPQETQYF.

The genes are TRBV12-3 or TRBV12-4 and TRBJ2-1; the TCRdb call, TRBD1, lacks DNA for checking. This CDR3 is built from 13 residues. This chain's CDR3 is CATRRPARDEQFF.